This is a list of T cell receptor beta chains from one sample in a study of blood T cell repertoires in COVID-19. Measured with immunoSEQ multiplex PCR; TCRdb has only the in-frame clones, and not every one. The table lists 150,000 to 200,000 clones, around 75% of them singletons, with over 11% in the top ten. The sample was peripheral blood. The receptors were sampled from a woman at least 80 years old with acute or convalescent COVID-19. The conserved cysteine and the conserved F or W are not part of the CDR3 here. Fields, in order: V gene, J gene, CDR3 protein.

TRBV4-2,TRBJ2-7,ASSQDMAVSSYEQY
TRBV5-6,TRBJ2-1,ASSYSSGGVSYNEQF
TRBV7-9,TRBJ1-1,ASSSGGRGNTEAF
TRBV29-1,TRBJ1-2,SVSADRVYGYT
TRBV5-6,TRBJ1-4,ASSLRREKLF
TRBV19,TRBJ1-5,ASSMREDQPQH
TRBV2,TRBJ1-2,ASSGSGGSGYT
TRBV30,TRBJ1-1,AWSLTAGNTEAF
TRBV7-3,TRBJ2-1,ASSRRTSGSLNEQF
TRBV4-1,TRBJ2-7,ASSQEGGQAVSYEQY
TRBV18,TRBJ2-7,ASSPGQNEQY
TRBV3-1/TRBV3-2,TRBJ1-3,ASSQQGLNTIY
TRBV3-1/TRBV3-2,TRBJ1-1,ASSQEGGATEAF
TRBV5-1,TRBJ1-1,ASSVRDSRGAF
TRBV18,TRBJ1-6,ASSLEGANSPLH
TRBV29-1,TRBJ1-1,SVERQGEAF